These T cell receptor beta chains were read from a single sample in a study of yellow fever vaccine responses in identical twins. MiXCR, applied by TCRdb to the RT-PCR reads, yields one record per CDR3 protein. The sample has about 19,000 distinct CDR3 sequences; approximately 71% are singletons. This material consisted of T cells from blood (PBMCs), unsorted or a sorted subset (not recorded which), taken before or after yellow fever vaccination (not recorded which). These receptors were obtained from a young woman who received the yellow fever vaccine. The CDR3 runs from the conserved cysteine through the conserved F or W. A D gene is named only where the DNA matches it firmly. Clone size is shown for a subset of rows, as once, few, many or a class of expanded clone.

clone_size d_call j_call v_call cdr3_aa cdr3_nt
- - TRBJ2-1 TRBV2 CASSEGQGTLDEQFF TGTGCCAGCAGTGAAGGCCAGGGTACCTTGGATGAGCAGTTCTTC
- - TRBJ2-2 TRBV2 CASSEVGSDTGELFF TGTGCCAGCAGTGAGGTCGGGAGCGACACCGGGGAGCTGTTTTTT
- - TRBJ1-5 TRBV7-9 CASSYHNQPQHF TGTGCCAGCAGCTACCACAATCAGCCCCAGCATTTT
once - TRBJ2-1 TRBV20-1 CSARVPPGRNEQFF TGCAGTGCTAGAGTTCCCCCAGGGCGCAATGAGCAGTTCTTC
few TRBD2 TRBJ2-5 TRBV2 CASLGLAGGQYQETQYF TGTGCCAGCCTCGGACTAGCGGGAGGGCAATACCAAGAGACCCAGTACTTC
- - TRBJ2-7 TRBV20-1 CSARDPQGLEEQYF TGCAGTGCTAGAGATCCCCAGGGGCTTGAGGAGCAGTACTTC
- TRBD2 TRBJ2-5 TRBV29-1 CSAGLAGKETQYF TGCAGCGCCGGACTAGCGGGAAAAGAGACCCAGTACTTC
few TRBD2 TRBJ2-1 TRBV29-1 CSVLRLALFGEQFF TGCAGCGTCCTCCGACTAGCTTTGTTCGGTGAGCAGTTCTTC
- TRBD1 TRBJ2-7 TRBV11-1 CASREAGQGDHEQYF TGTGCCAGCAGAGAAGCAGGACAGGGGGACCACGAGCAGTACTTC
once - TRBJ2-1 TRBV18 CASSPPNKGVAGPIYEQFF TGTGCCAGCTCACCACCGAATAAGGGGGTCGCGGGACCCATCTATGAGCAGTTCTTC
- TRBD1 TRBJ2-3 TRBV7-3 CASSSSGTGRQDTQYF TGTGCCAGCAGCTCCTCCGGGACAGGGCGTCAGGATACGCAGTATTTT
- - TRBJ1-1 TRBV29-1 CSVPTRSGIIGTEAFF TGCAGCGTCCCCACCAGATCAGGGATCATTGGCACTGAAGCTTTCTTT
once - TRBJ1-4 TRBV11-1 CASSWTEMTTNEKLFF TGTGCCAGCAGCTGGACAGAGATGACAACTAATGAAAAACTGTTTTTT
once - TRBJ1-6 TRBV2 CASSEITPLHF TGTGCCAGCAGTGAAATAACACCCCTCCACTTT
- - TRBJ2-7 TRBV21-1 CASPSEEPGLAGGPSSYEQYF TGTGCCAGCCCATCCGAGGAGCCGGGACTAGCGGGAGGGCCGTCATCCTACGAGCAGTACTTC
- - TRBJ1-1 TRBV4-1 CASSRETENTEAFF TGCGCCAGCAGCCGAGAGACGGAGAACACTGAAGCTTTCTTT
- TRBD2 TRBJ2-2 TRBV4-1 CASSQELAGGPSTGELFF TGCGCCAGCAGCCAAGAACTAGCGGGAGGGCCGAGCACCGGGGAGCTGTTTTTT
- - TRBJ2-3 TRBV27 CASSYRPRTDTQYF TGTGCCAGCAGTTATCGGCCGCGCACAGATACGCAGTATTTT
- - TRBJ1-2 TRBV11-1 CASSLPSTRPNYGYTF TGTGCCAGCAGCTTACCATCAACTCGCCCGAACTATGGCTACACCTTC
- - TRBJ2-5 TRBV18 CASSPSQGGGETQYF TGTGCCAGCTCACCCTCACAGGGAGGTGGAGAGACCCAGTACTTC
once TRBD1 TRBJ2-6 TRBV13 CASIPGQGAAGANVLTF TGTGCCAGCATTCCAGGACAGGGGGCGGCTGGGGCCAACGTCCTGACTTTC
- TRBD2 TRBJ2-7 TRBV20-1 CSARKREGAYEQYF TGCAGTGCTAGAAAGCGGGAGGGAGCCTACGAGCAGTACTTC
- - TRBJ1-2 TRBV6-2/TRBV6-3 CASSYSWTDGYTF TGTGCCAGCAGTTACTCGTGGACAGATGGCTACACCTTC
once - TRBJ1-3 TRBV20-1 CSARTSGYTIYF TGCAGTGCGCGGACTTCGGGTTACACCATATATTTT
- - TRBJ1-1 TRBV9 CASSPRSMNTEAFF TGTGCCAGCAGCCCCAGGAGCATGAACACTGAAGCTTTCTTT
- - TRBJ2-4 TRBV19 CASSTLSRGWDKNIQYF TGTGCCAGTAGTACCCTAAGCAGGGGTTGGGACAAAAACATTCAGTACTTC
few TRBD2 TRBJ2-1 TRBV7-9 CASSLRAPGLAGSNEQFF TGTGCCAGCAGCTTACGAGCACCGGGACTAGCGGGATCCAATGAGCAGTTCTTC
- TRBD2 TRBJ2-2 TRBV4-1 CASSQGLAGGNTGELFF TGCGCCAGCAGCCAAGGGCTAGCGGGGGGGAACACCGGGGAGCTGTTTTTT
- - TRBJ2-1 TRBV18 CASSPPFDNNEQFF TGTGCCAGCTCACCACCGTTCGATAACAATGAGCAGTTCTTC
- - TRBJ1-2 TRBV3-1 CASSRSDTGYTF TGTGCCAGCAGCCGATCAGACACTGGCTACACCTTC
once - TRBJ1-2 TRBV11-1 CASSFNYGYTF TGTGCCAGCAGCTTTAACTATGGCTACACCTTC
few TRBD1 TRBJ2-1 TRBV12-3/TRBV12-4 CASSPGTGYVNEQFF TGTGCCAGCAGTCCCGGGACAGGGTATGTCAATGAGCAGTTCTTC
- - TRBJ2-5 TRBV2 CASSEPLKETQYF TGTGCCAGCAGTGAACCCCTCAAAGAGACCCAGTACTTC
- - TRBJ2-3 TRBV25-1 CASSTYRFSTDTQYF TGTGCCAGCAGTACCTACAGGTTTAGCACAGATACGCAGTATTTT
few TRBD1 TRBJ1-1 TRBV6-5 CASSSSSGTGGTEAFF TGTGCCAGCAGTTCTTCTTCCGGGACAGGGGGCACTGAAGCTTTCTTT
- - TRBJ1-1 TRBV20-1 CSAPRAGWGTEAFF TGCAGTGCTCCCCGGGCCGGCTGGGGCACTGAAGCTTTCTTT
- TRBD2 TRBJ2-2 TRBV24-1 CATSTGLADPHTGELFF TGTGCCACCAGTACGGGACTAGCGGACCCACACACCGGGGAGCTGTTTTTT
few - TRBJ2-5 TRBV7-9 CASSKYWTEETQYF TGTGCCAGCAGCAAATACTGGACTGAAGAGACCCAGTACTTC
- TRBD1 TRBJ1-5 TRBV5-6 CASSFTGTGYSETQHF TGTGCCAGCAGCTTTACCGGGACAGGGTACTCCGAGACCCAGCATTTT
- TRBD1 TRBJ2-7 TRBV11-1 CASSKPGQGAYEQYF TGTGCCAGCAGCAAACCGGGACAGGGCGCCTACGAGCAGTACTTC
- - TRBJ2-5 TRBV4-1 CASSQGAVETQYF TGCGCCAGCAGCCAAGGGGCAGTGGAGACCCAGTACTTC